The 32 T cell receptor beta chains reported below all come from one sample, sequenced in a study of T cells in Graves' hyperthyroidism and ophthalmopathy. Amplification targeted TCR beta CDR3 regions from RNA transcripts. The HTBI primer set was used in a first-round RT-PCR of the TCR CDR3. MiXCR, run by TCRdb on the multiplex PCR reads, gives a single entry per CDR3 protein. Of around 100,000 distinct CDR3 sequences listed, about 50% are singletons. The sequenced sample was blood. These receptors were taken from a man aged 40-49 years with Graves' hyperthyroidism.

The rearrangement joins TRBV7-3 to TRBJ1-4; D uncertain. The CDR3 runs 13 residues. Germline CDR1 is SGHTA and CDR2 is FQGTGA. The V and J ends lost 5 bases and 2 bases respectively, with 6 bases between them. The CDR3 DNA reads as TGTGCCAGCAGCAAAGGGACTAATGAAAAACTGTTTTTT. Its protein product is CASSKGTNEKLFF.

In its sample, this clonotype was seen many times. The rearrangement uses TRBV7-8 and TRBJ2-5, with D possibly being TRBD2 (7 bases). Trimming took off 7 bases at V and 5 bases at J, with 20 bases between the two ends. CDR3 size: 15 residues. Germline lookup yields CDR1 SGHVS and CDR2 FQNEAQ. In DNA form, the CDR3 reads TGTGCCAGCATCGATTACGGGGGGCGCGGGGAGACCCAGTACTTC. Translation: CASIDYGGRGETQYF. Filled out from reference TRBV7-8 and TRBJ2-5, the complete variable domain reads GAGVSQSPRYKVAKRGQDVALRCDPISGHVSLFWYQQALGQGPEFLTYFQNEAQLDKSGLPSDRFFAERPEGSVSTLKIQRTQQEDSAVYLCASIDYGGRGETQYFGPGTRLLVL.

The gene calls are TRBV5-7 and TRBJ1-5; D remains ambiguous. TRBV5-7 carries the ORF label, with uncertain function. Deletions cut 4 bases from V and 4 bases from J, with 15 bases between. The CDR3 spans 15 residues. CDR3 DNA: TGTGCCAGCAGCAACCTCCTGGACGGGAATCAGCCCCAGCATTTT. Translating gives CASSNLLDGNQPQHF.

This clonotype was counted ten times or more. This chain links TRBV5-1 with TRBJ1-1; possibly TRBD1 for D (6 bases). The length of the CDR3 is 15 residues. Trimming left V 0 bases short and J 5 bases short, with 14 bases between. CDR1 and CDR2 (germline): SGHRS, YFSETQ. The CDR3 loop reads CASSLGGGARTEAFF. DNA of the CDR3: TGCGCCAGCAGCTTGGGGGGGGGCGCGAGAACTGAAGCTTTCTTT.

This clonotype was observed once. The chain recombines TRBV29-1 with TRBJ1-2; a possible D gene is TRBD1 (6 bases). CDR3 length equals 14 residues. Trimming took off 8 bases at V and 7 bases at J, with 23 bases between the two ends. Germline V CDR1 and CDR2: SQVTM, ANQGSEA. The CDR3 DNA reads TGCAGCAGTGAGTACGTGGGGGGCGCCTGTGGCTACACCTTC. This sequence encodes CSSEYVGGACGYTF.

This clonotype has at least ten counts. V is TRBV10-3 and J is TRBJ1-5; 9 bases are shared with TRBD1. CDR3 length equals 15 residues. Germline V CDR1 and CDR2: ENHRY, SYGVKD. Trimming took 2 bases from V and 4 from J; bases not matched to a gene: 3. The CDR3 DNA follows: TGTGCCATCAGTGAGGGGGACAGGGCAAATCAGCCCCAGCATTTT. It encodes CAISEGDRANQPQHF.

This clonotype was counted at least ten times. The CDR3 reads CSARMTNTDTQYF. The CDR3 DNA follows: TGCAGTGCTAGGATGACTAACACAGATACGCAGTATTTT. The chain uses TRBV20-1 and TRBJ2-3; D might be TRBD2 (5 bases). The V end was cut by 3 bases, the J end by 2 bases, with 9 bases between. This CDR3 region has 13 residues. In germline, CDR1 is DFQATT, CDR2 SNEGSKA (reference sequence).

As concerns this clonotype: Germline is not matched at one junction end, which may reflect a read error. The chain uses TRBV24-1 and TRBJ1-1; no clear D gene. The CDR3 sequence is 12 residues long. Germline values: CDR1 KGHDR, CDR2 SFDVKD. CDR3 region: CATSDDGTEASF. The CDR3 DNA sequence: TGTGCCACCAGTGATGATGGTACTGAGGCTTCCTTT.

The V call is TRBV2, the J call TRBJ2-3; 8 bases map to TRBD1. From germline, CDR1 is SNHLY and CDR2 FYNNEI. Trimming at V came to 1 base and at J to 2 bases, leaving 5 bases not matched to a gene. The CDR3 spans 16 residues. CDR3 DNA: TGTGCCAGCAGTGAAGGGACAGGGAGGCTCACAGATACGCAGTATTTT. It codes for CASSEGTGRLTDTQYF.

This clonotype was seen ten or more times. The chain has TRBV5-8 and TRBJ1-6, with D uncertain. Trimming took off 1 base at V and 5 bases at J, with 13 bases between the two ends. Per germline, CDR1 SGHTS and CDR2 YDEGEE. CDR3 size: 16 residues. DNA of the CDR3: TGTGCCAGCAGCTTGACGCCCCTCTCGAATAATTCACCCCTCCACTTT. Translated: CASSLTPLSNNSPLHF.

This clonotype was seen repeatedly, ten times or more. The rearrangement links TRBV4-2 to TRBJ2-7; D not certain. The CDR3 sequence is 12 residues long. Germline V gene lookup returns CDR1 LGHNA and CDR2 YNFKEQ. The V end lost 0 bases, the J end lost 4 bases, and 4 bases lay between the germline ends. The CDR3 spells CASSQDQYEQYF. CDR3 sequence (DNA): TGTGCCAGCAGCCAAGACCAGTACGAGCAGTACTTC.

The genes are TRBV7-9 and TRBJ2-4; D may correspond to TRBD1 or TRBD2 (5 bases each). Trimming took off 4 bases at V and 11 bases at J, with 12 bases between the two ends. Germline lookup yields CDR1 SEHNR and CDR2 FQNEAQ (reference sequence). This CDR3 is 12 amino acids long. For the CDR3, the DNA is TGTGCCAGCAGCTCGCTCGGGGCCGTTCAGTACTTC. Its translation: CASSSLGAVQYF.

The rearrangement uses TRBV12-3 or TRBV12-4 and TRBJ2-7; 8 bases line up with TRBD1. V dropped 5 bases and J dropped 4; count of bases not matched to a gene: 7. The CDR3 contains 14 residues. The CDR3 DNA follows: TGTGCCAGCAGTAGGGGGACAGGTGGGTACGAGCAGTACTTC. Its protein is CASSRGTGGYEQYF.

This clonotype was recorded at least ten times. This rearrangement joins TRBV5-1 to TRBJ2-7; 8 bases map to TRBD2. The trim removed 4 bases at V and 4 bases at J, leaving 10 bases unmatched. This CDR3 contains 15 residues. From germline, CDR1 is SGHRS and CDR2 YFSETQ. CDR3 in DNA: TGCGCCAGCAGCGCTGCTAGCGGGTGGGGGTACGAGCAGTACTTC. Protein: CASSAASGWGYEQYF.

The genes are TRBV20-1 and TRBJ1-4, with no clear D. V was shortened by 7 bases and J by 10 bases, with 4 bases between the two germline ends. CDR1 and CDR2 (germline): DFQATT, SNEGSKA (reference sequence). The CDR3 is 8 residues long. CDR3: CSGGKLFF. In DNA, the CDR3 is TGCAGTGGAGGAAAACTGTTTTTT.

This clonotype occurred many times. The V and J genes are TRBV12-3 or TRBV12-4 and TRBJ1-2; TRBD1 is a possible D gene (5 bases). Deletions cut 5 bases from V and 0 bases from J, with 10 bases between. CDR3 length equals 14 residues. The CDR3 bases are TGTGCCAGCAGTCCTCGGGGGACTAACTATGGCTACACCTTC. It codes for CASSPRGTNYGYTF.

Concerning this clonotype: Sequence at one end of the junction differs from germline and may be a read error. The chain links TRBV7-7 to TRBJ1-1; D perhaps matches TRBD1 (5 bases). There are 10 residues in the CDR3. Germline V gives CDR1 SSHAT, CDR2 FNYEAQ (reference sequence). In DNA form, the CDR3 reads TGTGCTAGCAGCCCAGGGCGAGCTTTCTTT. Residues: CASSPGRAFF.

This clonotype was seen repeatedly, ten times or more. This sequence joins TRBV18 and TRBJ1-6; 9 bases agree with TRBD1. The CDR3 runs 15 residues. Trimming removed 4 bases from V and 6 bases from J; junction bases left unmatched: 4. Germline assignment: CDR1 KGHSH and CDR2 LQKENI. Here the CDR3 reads CASSRQGEVNSPLHF. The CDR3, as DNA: TGTGCCAGCTCACGACAGGGGGAGGTTAATTCACCCCTCCACTTT.

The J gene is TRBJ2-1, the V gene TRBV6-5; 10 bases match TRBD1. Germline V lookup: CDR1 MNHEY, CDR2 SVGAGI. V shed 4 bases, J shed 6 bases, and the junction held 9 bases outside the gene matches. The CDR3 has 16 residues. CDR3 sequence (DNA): TGTGCCAGCAGTTTCTCCGGGACAGGGGAACGCAATGAGCAGTTCTTC. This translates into CASSFSGTGERNEQFF.

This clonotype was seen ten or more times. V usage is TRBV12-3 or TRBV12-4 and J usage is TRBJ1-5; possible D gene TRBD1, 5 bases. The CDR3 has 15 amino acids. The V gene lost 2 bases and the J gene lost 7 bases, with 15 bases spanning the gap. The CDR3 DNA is TGTGCCAGCAGTTTATCCCAGGCGGGACGGCAGCCCCAGCATTTT. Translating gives CASSLSQAGRQPQHF.

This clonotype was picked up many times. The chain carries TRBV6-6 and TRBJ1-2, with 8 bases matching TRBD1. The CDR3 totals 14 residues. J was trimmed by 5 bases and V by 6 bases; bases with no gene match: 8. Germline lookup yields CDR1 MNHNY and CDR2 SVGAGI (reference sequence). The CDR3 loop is CASRLLQGAYGYTF. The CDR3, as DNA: TGTGCCAGCAGATTACTCCAGGGGGCTTATGGCTACACCTTC.

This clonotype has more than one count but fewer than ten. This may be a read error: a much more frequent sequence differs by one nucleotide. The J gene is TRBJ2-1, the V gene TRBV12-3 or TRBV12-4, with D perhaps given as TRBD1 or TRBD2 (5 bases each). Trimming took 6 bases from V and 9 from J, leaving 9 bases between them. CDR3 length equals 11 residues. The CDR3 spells CASRSGREQFF. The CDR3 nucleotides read TGTGCCAGCAGGTCGGGGCGTGAGCAGTTCTTC.

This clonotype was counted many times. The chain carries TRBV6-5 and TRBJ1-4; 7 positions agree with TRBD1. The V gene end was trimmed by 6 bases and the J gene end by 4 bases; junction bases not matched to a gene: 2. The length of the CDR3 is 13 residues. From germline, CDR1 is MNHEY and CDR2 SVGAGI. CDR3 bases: TGTGCCAGCAGAGGGACAGTTAATGAAAAACTGTTTTTT. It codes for CASRGTVNEKLFF.

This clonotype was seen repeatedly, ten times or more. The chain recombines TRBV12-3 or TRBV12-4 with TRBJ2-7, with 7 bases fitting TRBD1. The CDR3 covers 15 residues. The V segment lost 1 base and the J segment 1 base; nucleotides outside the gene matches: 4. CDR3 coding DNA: TGTGCCAGCAGTTTAGGGGCAGGGGGTTCCTACGAGCAGTACTTC. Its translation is CASSLGAGGSYEQYF.

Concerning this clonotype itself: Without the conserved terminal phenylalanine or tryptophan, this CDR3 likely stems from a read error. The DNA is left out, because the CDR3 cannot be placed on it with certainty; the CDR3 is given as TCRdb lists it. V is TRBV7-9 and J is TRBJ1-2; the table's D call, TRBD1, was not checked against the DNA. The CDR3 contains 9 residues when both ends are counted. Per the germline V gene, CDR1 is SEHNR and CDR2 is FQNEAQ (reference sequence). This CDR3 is CASSFVRGG.

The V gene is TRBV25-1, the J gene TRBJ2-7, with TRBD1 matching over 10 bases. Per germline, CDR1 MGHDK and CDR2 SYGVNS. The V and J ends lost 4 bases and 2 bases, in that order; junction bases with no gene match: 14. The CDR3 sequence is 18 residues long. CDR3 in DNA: TGTGCCAGCAGTGCTAGACTCCCGTTGGGGACAGGGGCCTACGAGCAGTACTTC. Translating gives CASSARLPLGTGAYEQYF.

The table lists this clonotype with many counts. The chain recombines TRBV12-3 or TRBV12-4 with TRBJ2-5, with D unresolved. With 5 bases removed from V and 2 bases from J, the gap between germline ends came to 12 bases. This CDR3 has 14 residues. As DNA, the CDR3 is TGTGCCAGCAGTCCCATGTCCCTACAAGAGACCCAGTACTTC. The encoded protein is CASSPMSLQETQYF.

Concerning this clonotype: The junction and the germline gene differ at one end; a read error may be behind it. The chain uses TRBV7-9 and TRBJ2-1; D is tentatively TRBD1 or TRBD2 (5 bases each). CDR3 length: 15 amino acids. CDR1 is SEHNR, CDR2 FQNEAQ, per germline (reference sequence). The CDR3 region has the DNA TGTGCCAGCAGACGGGACGAGAGCTCCCACAATGAGCAATTCTTC. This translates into CASRRDESSHNEQFF.

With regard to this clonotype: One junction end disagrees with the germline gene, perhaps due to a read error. The CDR3 DNA is TGTGCCGGCAGCGACAGTAGGGATGGGGGGGCGGGTGAAAAACTGTTTTTT. As protein: CAGSDSRDGGAGEKLFF. The chain links TRBV11-1 to TRBJ1-4, with D possibly matching TRBD1 (6 bases). CDR3 length equals 17 residues. Germline V lookup: CDR1 SGHAT, CDR2 FQDESV (reference sequence). The variable domain in full, completed from reference TRBV11-1 and TRBJ1-4, reads EAEVAQSPRYKITEKSQAVAFWCDPISGHATLYWYRQILGQGPELLVQFQDESVVDDSQLPKDRFSAERLKGVDSTLKIQPAELGDSAMYLCAGSDSRDGGAGEKLFFGSGTQLSVL.

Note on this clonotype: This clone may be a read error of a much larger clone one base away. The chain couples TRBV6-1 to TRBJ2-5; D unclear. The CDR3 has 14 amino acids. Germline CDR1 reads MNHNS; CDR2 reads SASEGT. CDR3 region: CASSEPGPQEAQYF. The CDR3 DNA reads TGTGCCAGCAGTGAACCAGGTCCCCAAGAGGCCCAGTACTTC.

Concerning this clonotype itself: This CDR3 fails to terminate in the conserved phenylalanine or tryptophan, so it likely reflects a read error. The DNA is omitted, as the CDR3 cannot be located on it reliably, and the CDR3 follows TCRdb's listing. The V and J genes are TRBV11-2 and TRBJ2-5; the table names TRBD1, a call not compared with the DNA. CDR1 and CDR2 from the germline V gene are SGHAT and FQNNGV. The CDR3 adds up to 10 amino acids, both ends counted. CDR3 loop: CASSLGRVNI.

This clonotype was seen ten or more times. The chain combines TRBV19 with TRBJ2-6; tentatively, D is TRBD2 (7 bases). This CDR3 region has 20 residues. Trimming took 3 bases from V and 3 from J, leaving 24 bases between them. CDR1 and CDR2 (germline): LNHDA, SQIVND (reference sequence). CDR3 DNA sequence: TGTGCCAGTAGTATTAGGGGGGGAGGTCCGACTTTCATTGGGGCCAACGTCCTGACTTTC. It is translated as CASSIRGGGPTFIGANVLTF. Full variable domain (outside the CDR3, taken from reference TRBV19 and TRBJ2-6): DGGITQSPKYLFRKEGQNVTLSCEQNLNHDAMYWYRQDPGQGLRLIYYSQIVNDFQKGDIAEGYSVSREKKESFPLTVTSAQKNPTAFYLCASSIRGGGPTFIGANVLTFGAGSRLTVL.